This TCR beta chain stems from a study of early T cells in non-severe SARS-CoV-2 infection. Study summary: Investigators sequenced bulk RNA drawn from unsorted whole blood, and chains remained unpaired.

The CDR3 sequence is 15 residues long. Germline lookup yields CDR1 LNHDA and CDR2 SQIVND (reference sequence). Trimming took off 6 bases at V and 2 bases at J, with 14 bases between the two ends. Whole-study findings and limits: VDJdb matching skewed toward anti-spike CD8 responses, missing private and CD4 specificities.

This clonotype was picked up many times. As yet, its antigen is unknown. The TCR library protocol attached unique molecular identifiers to the individual cDNA molecules. TCRdb recomputed calls from the 5' RACE reads with MiXCR, one row per CDR3 protein. The table lists some 80,000 distinct CDR3 sequences, 5% of them singletons, with approximately 7% in the top ten. The sequences come from whole blood, collected at baseline. This receptor was taken from an adult who was a healthcare worker with PCR-confirmed SARS-CoV-2 infection or an uninfected control (not recorded which). This chain connects TRBV19 to TRBJ2-1; possible D gene TRBD1, 6 bases. Written as DNA, the CDR3 is TGTGCCAGTAGACTCGGCCAGGGGCCCTACAATGAGCAGTTCTTC. Translation: CASRLGQGPYNEQFF.